Shown below are 15 T cell receptor beta chains from a single sample sequenced in a study of graft-versus-host responses after intestinal transplantation listed by TCRdb under 2021. The time point label for this specimen denotes: cells obtained before transplantation from donor or recipient. Library preparation employed the immunoSEQ multiplex PCR assay. Drawn from immuneACCESS, this table holds only the in-frame rearrangements with V and J called that TCRdb kept. Clones are partly lost; checked studies trace under half to an unresolved V gene and leave the rest unexplained. The sample table contains roughly 120,000 clones; only one count was recorded for 85% to 95% of them. Of the sample, 1% to 1.5% falls within the top ten clones. No antigen has been identified for these receptors. The sample was unstimulated CD8+ T cells sorted from spleen or lymph node cells, taken before transplant. Source of these receptors: a human donor who was the organ donor for an intestinal transplant.

J is TRBJ1-4 and V is TRBV7-8, with no clear D. The length of the CDR3 is 16 residues. Germline CDR1 reads SGHVS; CDR2 reads FQNEAQ. Trimming left V 1 base short and J 0 bases short, with 9 bases between. The CDR3 spells CASSLETPATNEKLFF. DNA of the CDR3: TGTGCCAGCAGCTTAGAGACACCAGCAACTAATGAAAAACTGTTTTTT.

This clone showed up just once. This chain links TRBV6-5 with TRBJ2-7; tentative D call: TRBD1 (6 bases). CDR3 length: 14 amino acids. V was clipped by 5 bases and J by 0 bases, with 11 bases between them. CDR1 is MNHEY and CDR2 is SVGAGI in the germline V gene. CDR3 sequence (DNA): TGTGCCAGCAGTGAGGGCAGGGGCTCCTACGAGCAGTACTTC. Its translation: CASSEGRGSYEQYF.

With regard to this clone: Within the sample, other DNA sequences also encode this same CDR3. This chain uses TRBV9 with TRBJ2-5; D tentatively fits TRBD1 or TRBD2 (5 bases each). Trimming left V 0 bases short and J 2 bases short, with 8 bases between. Germline V gene lookup returns CDR1 SGDLS and CDR2 YYNGEE. The CDR3 totals 14 residues. The CDR3 loop reads CASSVGGSQETQYF. CDR3 nucleotide sequence: TGTGCCAGCAGCGTAGGGGGGTCTCAAGAGACCCAGTACTTC.

The chain joins TRBV19 to TRBJ2-7; D remains ambiguous. Germline loops: CDR1 LNHDA, CDR2 SQIVND (reference sequence). With 4 bases removed from V and 0 bases from J, the gap between germline ends came to 4 bases. This CDR3 is built from 12 residues. CDR3 bases: TGTGCCAGTAGTACCGACTCCTACGAGCAGTACTTC. Translating gives CASSTDSYEQYF.

The chain employs TRBV5-1 and TRBJ2-1; D ambiguous. Germline loops: CDR1 SGHRS, CDR2 YFSETQ. The CDR3 sequence is 11 residues long. Trimming removed 4 bases at V and 5 bases at J, with 4 bases between. The CDR3 spells CASSPNNEQFF. As DNA, the CDR3 is TGCGCCAGCAGCCCCAACAATGAGCAGTTCTTC.

The rearrangement uses TRBV19 and TRBJ1-1, with 7 bases that match TRBD1. CDR1 is LNHDA, CDR2 SQIVND, per germline (reference sequence). Unmatched junction bases numbered 2, after V lost 3 bases and J lost 1 base. The CDR3 contains 14 residues. The DNA for the CDR3 is TGTGCCAGTAGTATCGGGACAGCGAACACTGAAGCTTTCTTT. It codes for CASSIGTANTEAFF.

The chain uses TRBV6-5 and TRBJ2-5, with a tentative D call TRBD2 (6 bases). CDR3 size: 12 residues. The germline gives CDR1 MNHEY, CDR2 SVGAGI. V was pared by 10 bases and J by 7 bases, with 16 bases between. CDR3 nucleotide sequence: TGTGCCACCCTGACTAGGATCGGGACCCAGTACTTC. The encoded protein is CATLTRIGTQYF.

The chain has TRBV30 and TRBJ2-7; unclear D gene. Germline CDR1 reads GTSNPN; CDR2 reads SVGIG (reference sequence). Trimming removed 1 base at V and 2 bases at J, with 6 bases between. The CDR3 totals 12 residues. The CDR3 coding sequence is TGTGCCTGGAGTGAAGGCCCCTACGAGCAGTACTTC. Amino acid sequence: CAWSEGPYEQYF.

J is TRBJ2-1 and V is TRBV4-2; D is perhaps TRBD1 (5 bases). Germline V gene data show CDR1 as LGHNA and CDR2 as YNFKEQ. The V and J ends lost 1 base and 5 bases respectively, with 15 bases between them. CDR3 length: 16 amino acids. The CDR3, as DNA: TGTGCCAGCAGCCAAGCCCAGGGTCCCACTAACAATGAGCAGTTCTTC. Its protein product is CASSQAQGPTNNEQFF.

This clone has a single count. The J gene is TRBJ2-3, the V gene TRBV7-9; D call uncertain. The CDR3 spans 12 residues. Trimming took 5 bases from V and 2 from J, leaving 5 bases between them. The V gene's germline CDR1 is SEHNR and CDR2 FQNEAQ (reference sequence). Written as DNA, the CDR3 is TGTGCCAGCAGCCGCTACACAGATACGCAGTATTTT. As protein: CASSRYTDTQYF.

This sequence joins TRBV27 and TRBJ2-7; possible D gene TRBD2, 5 bases. CDR3 length: 14 amino acids. Germline values: CDR1 MNHEY, CDR2 SMNVEV (reference sequence). Deletions cut 5 bases from V and 2 bases from J, with 13 bases between. The CDR3 region is CASSPWTGTYEQYF. Here the CDR3 DNA reads TGTGCCAGCAGTCCCTGGACGGGGACCTACGAGCAGTACTTC.

This sequence joins TRBV7-9 and TRBJ2-4; possible D gene TRBD2, 5 bases. Germline V gives CDR1 SEHNR, CDR2 FQNEAQ (reference sequence). CDR3 size: 16 residues. V lost 5 bases and J lost 0, with 14 bases in between. DNA for the CDR3: TGTGCCAGCAGCACGACTACAGCTCTAGCCAAAAACATTCAGTACTTC. Amino acids: CASSTTTALAKNIQYF.

This clone has just one count. The chain links TRBV19 to TRBJ1-5; D not resolved. Trimming took 3 bases from V and 5 from J, leaving 8 bases between them. Looked up from germline, CDR1 is LNHDA and CDR2 is SQIVND (reference sequence). This CDR3 spans 13 amino acids. The CDR3 DNA follows: TGTGCCAGTAGTATTCCGACTTATCAGCCCCAGCATTTT. This encodes CASSIPTYQPQHF.

The chain employs TRBV4-1 and TRBJ2-5, with 7 nucleotides matching TRBD2. Trimming at V came to 0 bases and at J to 4 bases, leaving 8 bases not matched to a gene. From germline, CDR1 is MGHRA and CDR2 YSYEKL. CDR3 length: 16 residues. As DNA, the CDR3 is TGCGCCAGCAGCCAAGACTCCGCTAGCGGAAGAGAGACCCAGTACTTC. Its protein product is CASSQDSASGRETQYF.

Note on this clone: Distinct nucleotide sequences in the sample also encode this CDR3. V and J are TRBV7-9 and TRBJ2-7, with 9 nucleotides matching TRBD1. The V and J ends lost 3 bases and 4 bases, in that order; junction bases with no gene match: 1. This CDR3 has 13 residues. Looked up from germline, CDR1 is SEHNR and CDR2 is FQNEAQ (reference sequence). The CDR3 protein is CASSLDRGYEQYF. The CDR3 bases are TGTGCCAGCAGCTTGGACAGGGGATACGAGCAGTACTTC.